The following is a T cell receptor beta chain sequence with its context. There is no known antigen for this receptor. Per-nucleotide qualities are absent, and no much larger clonotype sits a single base away. Collaborating institutions collected whole blood in K2EDTA tubes following their own protocols. For TCRbeta analysis, collaborator samples were shipped as frozen whole blood, as isolated PBMCs, or as DNA extracted from either sample type. This sample is drawn from a study of blood T cell repertoires in COVID-19 (TCRdb year 2020). Looking at the study overall: Collaborator samples came from the United States, Italy and Spain and covered acute and convalescent phases of COVID-19. Samples were obtained from the ongoing ImmuneRACE study (first 160 participants) and from over 1,000 subjects provided by 6 global collaborators. Where available, HLA class I and class II types were taken from metadata supplied by the sample provider and were not determined by assay-based typing. Nearly every sample came with metadata listing a de-identified subject ID, COVID-19 status, age in years and sex. The prospective study material was composed of cDNA or gDNA derived from T cells, B-cell-depleted T cells, or PBMCs. Subjects who had been exposed to COVID-19, were actively infected with it, or had recovered from it provided the deeply sampled blood TCRbeta repertoires that made up the dataset. A freely available public database, intended as a resource for researchers studying the immune response to SARS-CoV-2, is where the repertoires were released.

The immunoSEQ Assay, a bias-controlled multiplex PCR, was used to amplify TCRbeta CDR3 regions from genomic DNA. The authors processed their data as follows. Within the assay, amplification of reference gene primers was used to estimate how many nucleated cells each sample contained. Sequence reads were collapsed and filtered to measure the absolute abundance of every unique TCRbeta CDR3 rearrangement. For each sample, productive Simpson clonality was calculated as the square root of Simpson's diversity index across productive rearrangements. Held by TCRdb, this immuneACCESS table contains in-frame sequences only and omits some clones. Under half of the omission traces to an unresolved V gene where checked; the cause of the rest is unknown. The V and J calls and the clone size are those of that table, but D and trimming were determined from the DNA. For this sample there are fewer than 250,000 clones; about nine tenths appear just once. The ten biggest clones cover less than 2% of the sample.

The research as a whole found: The amount of clinical and demographic metadata varied by source and participant and was provided uncurated.

Via the germline V gene (reference sequence), CDR1 is LNHNV and CDR2 YYDKDF. Reading from cysteine to phenylalanine, the CDR3 counts 12 amino acids. The retained sequence is limited to the CDR3, 36 bases, with the frame set at the first base. V trim: 8 bases; J trim: 9 bases; unmatched bases: 8. The specimen was peripheral blood. The chain employs TRBV15 and TRBJ2-7; TRBD2 matches 9 bases in the middle. The receptor was isolated from a man aged 70 or older with acute or convalescent COVID-19. Read as DNA, the sequence is TGTGCCACCGGGGTAGCGGGAGAAAGGCAGTACTTC. Translated, it reads CATGVAGERQYF.